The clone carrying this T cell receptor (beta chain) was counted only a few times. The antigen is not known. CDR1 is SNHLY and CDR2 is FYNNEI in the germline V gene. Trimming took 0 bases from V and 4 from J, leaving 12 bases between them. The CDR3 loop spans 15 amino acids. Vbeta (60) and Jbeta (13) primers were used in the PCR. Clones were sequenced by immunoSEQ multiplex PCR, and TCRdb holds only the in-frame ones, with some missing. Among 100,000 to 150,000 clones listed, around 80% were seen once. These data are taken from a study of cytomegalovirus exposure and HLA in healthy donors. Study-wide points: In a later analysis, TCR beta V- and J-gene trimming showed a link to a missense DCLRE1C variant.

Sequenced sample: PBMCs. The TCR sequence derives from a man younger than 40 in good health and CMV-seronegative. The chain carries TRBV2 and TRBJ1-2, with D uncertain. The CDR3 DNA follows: TGTGCCAGCAGTGAAGCCCCCGGGTCAGCCTATGGCTACACCTTC. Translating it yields CASSEAPGSAYGYTF.